A single sample is the source of the 17 T cell receptor beta chains below, sequenced in a study of CD8 T cells in Susac syndrome (dated 2019 in TCRdb). The library came from the immunoSEQ multiplex PCR assay. RNA was extracted with the RNeasy kit and roughly 0.5 to 1 ug was reverse transcribed using random hexamers. Through fastp at Q25 and MiXCR, TCRdb rebuilt clones from the public reads, retaining in-frame beta chains. Duplicate CDR3 protein sequences are folded into a single record with the most common DNA and genes. This sample holds 400,000 or so distinct CDR3 sequences; 75% to 90% were observed only once. Clones ranked in the top ten supply approximately 0.12% of the sample. The sample comprised CD8+ T cells from PBMCs. The origin of the receptors is a human donor with multiple sclerosis.

This chain connects TRBV28 to TRBJ2-2, with 13 bases identical to TRBD2. This CDR3 is 18 amino acids long. Trimming took 6 bases from V and 1 from J; bases not matched to a gene: 8. CDR1 and CDR2 (germline): MDHEN, SYDVKM. As DNA, the CDR3 is TGTGCCAGCAGCCCACCGGGACTAGCGGGAAGGAACACCGGGGAGCTGTTTTTT. Translated: CASSPPGLAGRNTGELFF.

V and J are TRBV5-1 and TRBJ2-5; D not resolved. This CDR3 spans 12 amino acids. V was trimmed by 4 bases and J by 5 bases, leaving 9 bases between them. Germline V gives CDR1 SGHRS, CDR2 YFSETQ. The CDR3: CASSVPGETQYF. CDR3 DNA: TGCGCCAGCAGCGTCCCCGGGGAGACCCAGTACTTC.

This clonotype was seen a handful of times. CDR3 coding DNA: TGTGCCAGCAGCCTCCTAGCGGGAGACGCCGATTCCTACGAGCAGTACTTC. This translates into CASSLLAGDADSYEQYF. The chain combines TRBV4-2 with TRBJ2-7, with 10 bases matching TRBD2. V lost 4 bases to trimming and J lost 1 base; unmatched junction nucleotides: 10. The CDR3 extends over 17 amino acids. The germline V gene encodes CDR1 LGHNA and CDR2 YNFKEQ.

This clonotype was seen just once. The V call is TRBV3-1, the J call TRBJ2-1; 8 bases are a match to TRBD1. The CDR3 is made up of 16 amino acids. Losses at the gene ends were 4 bases for V and 7 bases for J; bases not matched to a gene: 12. The germline gives CDR1 LGHDT, CDR2 YNNKEL (reference sequence). CDR3 bases: TGTGCCAGCAGCCCAAAAAGGCGGACAGGGAGGAATGAGCAGTTCTTC. Its translation is CASSPKRRTGRNEQFF.

The V and J genes are TRBV15 and TRBJ2-1; 8 bases map to TRBD2. Germline assignment: CDR1 LNHNV and CDR2 YYDKDF (reference sequence). V shed 3 bases, J shed 6 bases, and the junction held 7 bases outside the gene matches. The CDR3 has 15 residues. In DNA form, the CDR3 reads TGTGCCACCAGCAGCGATAGCGGGATGGCCAATGAGCAGTTCTTC. As protein: CATSSDSGMANEQFF. Full variable domain (missing parts from reference TRBV15 and TRBJ2-1): DAMVIQNPRYQVTQFGKPVTLSCSQTLNHNVMYWYQQKSSQAPKLLFHYYDKDFNNEADTPDNFQSRRPNTSFCFLDIRSPGLGDTAMYLCATSSDSGMANEQFFGPGTRLTVL.

V gene TRBV29-1 combines with J gene TRBJ2-7, with 9 nucleotides matching TRBD2. Germline V lookup: CDR1 SQVTM, CDR2 ANQGSEA. Trimming at V came to 6 bases and at J to 5 bases, leaving 11 bases not matched to a gene. There are 14 residues in the CDR3. The CDR3 is CSVEDSGSIDEQYF. Here the CDR3 DNA reads TGCAGCGTAGAGGATAGCGGGAGTATCGACGAGCAGTACTTC.

J is TRBJ2-1 and V is TRBV5-1, with D perhaps matching TRBD2 (6 bases). Trimming stripped 4 bases from V and 4 bases from J, with 15 bases between. Germline values: CDR1 SGHRS, CDR2 YFSETQ. This CDR3 comprises 15 residues. CDR3 sequence: CASSAIGSNYNEQFF. As DNA, the CDR3 is TGCGCCAGCAGCGCGATCGGGAGCAATTACAATGAGCAGTTCTTC.

This CDR3 reads CASRGGTESSYNSPLHF. The CDR3 region has the DNA TGTGCCAGTCGAGGCGGGACCGAAAGCTCCTATAATTCACCCCTCCACTTT. The chain couples TRBV27 to TRBJ1-6; D perhaps matches TRBD1 (5 bases). Looked up from germline, CDR1 is MNHEY and CDR2 is SMNVEV (reference sequence). There are 17 residues in the CDR3. The ends were cut back, 9 bases at V and 0 bases at J, with 18 bases in the middle.

The chain employs TRBV28 and TRBJ2-7; TRBD1 aligns across 7 bases. Losses at the gene ends were 4 bases for V and 9 bases for J; bases not matched to a gene: 18. The CDR3 is 16 amino acids. Germline V gives CDR1 MDHEN, CDR2 SYDVKM. The DNA of the CDR3 is TGTGCCAGCAGTTACCTACCATCCAATGACAGGGTTGGGCAGTACTTC. Amino acids: CASSYLPSNDRVGQYF.

The DNA of the CDR3 is TGTGCCACCGACGGACTAGCGGGAGGTTCAGACCAAAATGAGCAGTTCTTC. The encoded protein is CATDGLAGGSDQNEQFF. This sequence joins TRBV28 and TRBJ2-1, with 14 nucleotides matching TRBD2. J lost 7 bases, V lost 10 bases, and 15 bases had no gene match. This CDR3 region has 17 residues. Per germline, CDR1 MDHEN and CDR2 SYDVKM.

The chain joins TRBV5-6 to TRBJ2-3; maybe TRBD2 (6 bases). V gave up 4 bases and J gave up 3 bases, with 12 bases separating them. This CDR3 region has 14 residues. Germline lookup yields CDR1 SGHDT and CDR2 YYEEEE. The CDR3 region is CASSQDYRTDTQYF. In nucleotides, the CDR3 is TGTGCCAGCAGCCAGGACTACAGGACAGATACGCAGTATTTT.

This chain connects TRBV15 to TRBJ2-2; D possibly corresponds to TRBD1 (5 bases). This CDR3 contains 15 residues. V lost 2 bases, J lost 6 bases, and 13 bases lay in between. Germline V gives CDR1 LNHNV, CDR2 YYDKDF (reference sequence). The CDR3 sequence is CATSRPGKGSGELFF. The CDR3 nucleotides read TGTGCCACCAGCAGACCAGGGAAAGGGTCCGGGGAGCTGTTTTTT.

The rearrangement joins TRBV14 to TRBJ1-4; D is uncertain. V was trimmed by 0 bases and J by 2 bases, leaving 13 bases between them. The length of the CDR3 is 17 residues. Germline CDR1 reads SGHDN; CDR2 reads FVKESK. The CDR3 region is CASSQDHLGITNEKLFF. CDR3 in DNA: TGTGCCAGCAGCCAAGATCATTTGGGGATCACTAATGAAAAACTGTTTTTT.

The chain carries TRBV19 and TRBJ2-3, with D possibly being TRBD2 (5 bases). Germline CDR1 LNHDA, CDR2 SQIVND (reference sequence). CDR3 length equals 14 residues. Deletions cut 2 bases from V and 1 base from J, with 7 bases between. The CDR3 region is CASSIMGGTDTQYF. DNA for the CDR3: TGTGCCAGTAGTATAATGGGAGGCACAGATACGCAGTATTTT.

The rearrangement uses TRBV5-4 and TRBJ2-5; TRBD2 matches 12 bases. CDR1 SGHNT and CDR2 YYREEE come from the germline V gene (reference sequence). V dropped 4 bases and J dropped 3; count of bases not matched to a gene: 4. This CDR3 region has 15 residues. The CDR3 DNA follows: TGTGCCAGCAGCGCTAGCGGGAGGGGCGAAGAGACCCAGTACTTC. It translates to CASSASGRGEETQYF.

This clonotype was detected only once. Here the CDR3 reads CASSTQGQELFF. The CDR3 DNA reads TGTGCCAGCAGTACTCAGGGACAGGAGCTGTTTTTT. The rearrangement joins TRBV27 to TRBJ2-2; weak D call: TRBD1 (6 bases). The V gene's germline CDR1 is MNHEY and CDR2 SMNVEV (reference sequence). Trimming removed 5 bases at V and 10 bases at J, with 11 bases between. CDR3 length: 12 residues.

CDR3 loop: CASSRWAPSDYGYTF. CDR3 nucleotides: TGCGCCAGCAGCCGTTGGGCGCCGTCCGACTATGGCTACACCTTC. The rearrangement joins TRBV4-1 to TRBJ1-2; D is undetermined. The CDR3 spans 15 residues. The ends were cut back, 4 bases at V and 3 bases at J, with 15 bases in the middle. Looked up from germline, CDR1 is MGHRA and CDR2 is YSYEKL.